This entry describes one T cell receptor beta chain. Antigen unknown. All donors participated as healthy donors of bone marrow. Trimming took 4 bases from V and 4 from J; bases not matched to a gene: 5. This CDR3 is built from 16 residues. Germline loops: CDR1 SGHNT, CDR2 YYREEE (reference sequence). The PCR was carried out with 60 Vbeta primers and 13 Jbeta primers. TCRdb's copy holds only in-frame clones and misses some; the assay was immunoSEQ multiplex PCR. The table lists fewer than 150,000 clones, approximately 73% of them singletons. The entry originates in a study of cytomegalovirus exposure and HLA in healthy donors. Findings and caveats of the study: Some V segments, including TRBV6-2 and TRBV6-3, were excluded as indistinguishable. Associated with cytomegalovirus, according to the listing, were 150 to 200 TCR beta chains. V- and J-gene trimming of TCR beta was linked (in a later analysis) to a missense DCLRE1C variant.

What was sequenced was PBMCs. The chain couples TRBV5-4 to TRBJ2-1, with TRBD2 matching 13 bases. This TCR came from a human donor in good health. CDR3 loop: CASSLRLAGGYNEQFF. CDR3 sequence (DNA): TGTGCCAGCAGCCTCCGACTAGCGGGAGGATACAATGAGCAGTTCTTC.